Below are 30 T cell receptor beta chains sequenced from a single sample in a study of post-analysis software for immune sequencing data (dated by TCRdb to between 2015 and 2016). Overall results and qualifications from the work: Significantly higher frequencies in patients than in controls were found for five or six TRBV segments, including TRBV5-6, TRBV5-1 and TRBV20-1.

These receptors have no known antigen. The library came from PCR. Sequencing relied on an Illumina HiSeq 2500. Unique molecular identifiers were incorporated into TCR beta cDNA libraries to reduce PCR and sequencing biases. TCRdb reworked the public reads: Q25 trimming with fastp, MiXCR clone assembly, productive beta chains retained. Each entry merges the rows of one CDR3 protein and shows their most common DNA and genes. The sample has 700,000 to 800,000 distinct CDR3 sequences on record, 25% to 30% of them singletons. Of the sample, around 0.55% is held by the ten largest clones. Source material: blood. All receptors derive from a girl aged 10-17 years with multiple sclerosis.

The CDR3 protein is CASSPRAGSNYGYTF. In nucleotides, the CDR3 is TGTGCCAGCAGTCCTAGGGCAGGGTCTAACTATGGCTACACCTTC. The V gene is TRBV7-2, the J gene TRBJ1-2; weak D call: TRBD1 (5 bases). The CDR3 contains 15 residues. Germline values: CDR1 SGHTA, CDR2 FQGNSA. Trimming removed 6 bases at V and 0 bases at J, with 14 bases between.

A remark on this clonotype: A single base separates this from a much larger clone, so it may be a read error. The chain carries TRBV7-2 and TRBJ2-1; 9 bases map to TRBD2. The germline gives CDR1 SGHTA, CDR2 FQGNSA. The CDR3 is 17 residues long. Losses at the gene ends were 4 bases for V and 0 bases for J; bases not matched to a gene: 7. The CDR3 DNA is TGTGCCAGCAGCTCGGGACTAGCCCTAAGCTCCTACAATGAGCAGTTCTTC. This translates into CASSSGLALSSYNEQFF.

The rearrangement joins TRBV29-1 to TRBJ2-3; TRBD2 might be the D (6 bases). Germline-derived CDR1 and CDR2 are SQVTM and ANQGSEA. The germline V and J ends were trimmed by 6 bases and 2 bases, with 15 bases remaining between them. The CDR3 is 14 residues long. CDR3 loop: CSVDTGTYTDTQYF. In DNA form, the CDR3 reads TGCAGCGTGGACACCGGGACTTACACAGATACGCAGTATTTT.

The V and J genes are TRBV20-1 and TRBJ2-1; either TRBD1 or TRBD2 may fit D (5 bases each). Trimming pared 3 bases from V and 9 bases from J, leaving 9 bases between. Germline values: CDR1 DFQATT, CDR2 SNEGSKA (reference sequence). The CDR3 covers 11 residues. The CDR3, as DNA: TGCAGTGCTAGCCCGGGGCGTGAGCAGTTCTTC. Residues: CSASPGREQFF.

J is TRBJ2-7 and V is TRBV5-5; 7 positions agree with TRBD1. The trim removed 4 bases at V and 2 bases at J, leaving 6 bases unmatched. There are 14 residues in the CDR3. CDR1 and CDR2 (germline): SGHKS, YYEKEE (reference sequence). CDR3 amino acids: CASSPRDSTYEQYF. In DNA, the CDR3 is TGTGCCAGCAGCCCCCGGGACAGCACCTACGAGCAGTACTTC. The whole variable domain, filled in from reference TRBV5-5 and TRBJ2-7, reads DAGVTQSPTHLIKTRGQQVTLRCSPISGHKSVSWYQQVLGQGPQFIFQYYEKEERGRGNFPDRFSARQFPNYSSELNVNALLLGDSALYLCASSPRDSTYEQYFGPGTRLTVT.

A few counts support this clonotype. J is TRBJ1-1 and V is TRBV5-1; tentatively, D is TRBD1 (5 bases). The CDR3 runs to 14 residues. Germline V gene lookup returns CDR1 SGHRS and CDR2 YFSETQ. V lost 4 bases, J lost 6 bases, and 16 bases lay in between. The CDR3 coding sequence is TGCGCCAGCAGCCCCGTGGGCAGGGACCCTGAAGCTTTCTTT. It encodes CASSPVGRDPEAFF.

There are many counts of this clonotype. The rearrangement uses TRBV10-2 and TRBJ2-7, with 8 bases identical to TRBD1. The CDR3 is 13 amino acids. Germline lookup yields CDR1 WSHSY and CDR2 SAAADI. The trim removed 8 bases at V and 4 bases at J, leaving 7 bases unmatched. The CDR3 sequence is CASRQGAGYEQYF. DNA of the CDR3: TGCGCCAGCCGGCAGGGGGCTGGGTACGAGCAGTACTTC.

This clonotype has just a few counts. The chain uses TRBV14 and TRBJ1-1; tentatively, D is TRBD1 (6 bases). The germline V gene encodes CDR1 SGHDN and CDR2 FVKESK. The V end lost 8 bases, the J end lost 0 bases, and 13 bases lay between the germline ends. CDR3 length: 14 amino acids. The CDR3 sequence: CASHPTGLNTEAFF. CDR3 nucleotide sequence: TGTGCCAGCCATCCGACAGGCTTGAACACTGAAGCTTTCTTT.

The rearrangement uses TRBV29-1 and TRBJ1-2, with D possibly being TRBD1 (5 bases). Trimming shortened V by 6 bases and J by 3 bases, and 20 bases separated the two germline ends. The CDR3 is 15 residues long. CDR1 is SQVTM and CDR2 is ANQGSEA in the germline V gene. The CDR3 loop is CSVEGRPSWDYGYTF. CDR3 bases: TGCAGCGTCGAGGGACGCCCGTCCTGGGACTATGGCTACACCTTC. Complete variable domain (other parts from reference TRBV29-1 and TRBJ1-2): SAVISQKPSRDICQRGTSLTIQCQVDSQVTMMFWYRQQPGQSLTLIATANQGSEATYESGFVIDKFPISRPNLTFSTLTVSNMSPEDSSIYLCSVEGRPSWDYGYTFGSGTRLTVV.

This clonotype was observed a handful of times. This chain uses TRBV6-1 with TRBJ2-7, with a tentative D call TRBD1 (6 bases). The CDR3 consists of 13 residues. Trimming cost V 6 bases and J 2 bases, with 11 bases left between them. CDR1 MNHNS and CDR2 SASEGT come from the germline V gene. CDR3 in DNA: TGTGCCAGCAGGGGAAGGGGGACCTACGAGCAGTACTTC. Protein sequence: CASRGRGTYEQYF.

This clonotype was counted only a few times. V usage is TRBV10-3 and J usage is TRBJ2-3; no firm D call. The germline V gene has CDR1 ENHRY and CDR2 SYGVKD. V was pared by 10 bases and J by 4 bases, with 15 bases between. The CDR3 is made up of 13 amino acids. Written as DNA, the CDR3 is TGTGCCACACGGGCCTCAAGCTCAGATACGCAGTATTTT. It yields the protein CATRASSSDTQYF.

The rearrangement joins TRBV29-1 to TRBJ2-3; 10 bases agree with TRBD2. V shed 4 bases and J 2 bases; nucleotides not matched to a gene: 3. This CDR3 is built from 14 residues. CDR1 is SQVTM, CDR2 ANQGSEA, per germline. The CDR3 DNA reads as TGCAGCGTTGCCGGACTAGCGGCCACAGATACGCAGTATTTT. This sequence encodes CSVAGLAATDTQYF.

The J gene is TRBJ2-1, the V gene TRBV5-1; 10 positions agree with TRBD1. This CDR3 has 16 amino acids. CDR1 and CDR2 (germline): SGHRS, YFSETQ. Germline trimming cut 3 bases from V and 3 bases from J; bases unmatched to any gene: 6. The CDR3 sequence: CASSWDRGRFYNEQFF. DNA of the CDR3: TGCGCCAGCAGCTGGGACAGGGGTAGATTCTACAATGAGCAGTTCTTC.

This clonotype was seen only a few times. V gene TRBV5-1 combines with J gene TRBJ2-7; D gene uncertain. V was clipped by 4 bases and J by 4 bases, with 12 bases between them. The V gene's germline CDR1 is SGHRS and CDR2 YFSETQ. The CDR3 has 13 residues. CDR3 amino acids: CASSVQEFYEQYF. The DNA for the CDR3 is TGCGCCAGCAGCGTCCAGGAATTTTACGAGCAGTACTTC.

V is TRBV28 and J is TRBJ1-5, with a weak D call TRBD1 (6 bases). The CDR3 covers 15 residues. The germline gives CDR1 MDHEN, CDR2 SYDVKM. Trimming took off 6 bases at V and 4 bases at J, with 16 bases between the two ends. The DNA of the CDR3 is TGTGCCAGCAGACCGACAGGCCGGGAGAATCAGCCCCAGCATTTT. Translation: CASRPTGRENQPQHF.

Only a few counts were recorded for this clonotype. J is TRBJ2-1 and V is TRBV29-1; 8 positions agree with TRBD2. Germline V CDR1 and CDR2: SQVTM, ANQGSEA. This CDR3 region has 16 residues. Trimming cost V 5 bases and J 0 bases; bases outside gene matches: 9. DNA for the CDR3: TGCAGCGTTCAGGGACTAGGGGGGAGCTCCTACAATGAGCAGTTCTTC. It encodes CSVQGLGGSSYNEQFF.

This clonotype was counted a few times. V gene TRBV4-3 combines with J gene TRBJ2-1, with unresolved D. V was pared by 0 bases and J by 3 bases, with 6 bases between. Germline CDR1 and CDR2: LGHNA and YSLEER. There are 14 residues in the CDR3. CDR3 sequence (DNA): TGCGCCAGCAGCCAAGATCTGAGCTACAATGAGCAGTTCTTC. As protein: CASSQDLSYNEQFF.

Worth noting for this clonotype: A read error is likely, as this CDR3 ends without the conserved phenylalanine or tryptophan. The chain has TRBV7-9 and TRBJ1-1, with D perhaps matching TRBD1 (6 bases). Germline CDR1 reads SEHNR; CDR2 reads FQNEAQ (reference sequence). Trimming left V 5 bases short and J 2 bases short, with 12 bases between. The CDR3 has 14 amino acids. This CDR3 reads CASSPGGLNTEAFL. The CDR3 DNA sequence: TGTGCCAGCAGCCCCGGGGGGCTTAACACTGAAGCTTTCTTG.

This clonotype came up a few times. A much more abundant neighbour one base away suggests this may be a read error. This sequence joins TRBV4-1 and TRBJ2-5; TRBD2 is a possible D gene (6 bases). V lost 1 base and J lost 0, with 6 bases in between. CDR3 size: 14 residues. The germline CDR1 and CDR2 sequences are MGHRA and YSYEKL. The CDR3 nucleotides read TGCGCCAGCAGCCAAGGGGACTACCAAGAGACCCAGTACTTC. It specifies CASSQGDYQETQYF.

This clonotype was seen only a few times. CDR3 loop: CATGTGANYGYTF. The CDR3, as DNA: TGTGCCACAGGGACAGGAGCCAACTATGGCTACACCTTC. The rearrangement links TRBV12-3 or TRBV12-4 to TRBJ1-2, with TRBD1 matching over 8 bases. The CDR3 has 13 amino acids. The ends lost 10 bases at V and 2 bases at J; junction bases unmatched: 6.

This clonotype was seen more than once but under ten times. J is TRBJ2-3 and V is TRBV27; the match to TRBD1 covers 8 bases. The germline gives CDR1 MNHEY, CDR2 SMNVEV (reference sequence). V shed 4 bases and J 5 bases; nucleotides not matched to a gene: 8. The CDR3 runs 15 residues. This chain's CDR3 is CASSYRDRIQDTQYF. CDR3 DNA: TGTGCCAGCAGTTACCGGGACAGGATTCAAGATACGCAGTATTTT.

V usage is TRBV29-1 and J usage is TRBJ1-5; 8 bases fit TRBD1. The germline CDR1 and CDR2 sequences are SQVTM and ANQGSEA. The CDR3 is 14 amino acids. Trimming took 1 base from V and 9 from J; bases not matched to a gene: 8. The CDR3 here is CSVEVGQGAGPQHF. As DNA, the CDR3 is TGCAGCGTTGAAGTAGGGCAGGGGGCCGGGCCCCAGCATTTT.

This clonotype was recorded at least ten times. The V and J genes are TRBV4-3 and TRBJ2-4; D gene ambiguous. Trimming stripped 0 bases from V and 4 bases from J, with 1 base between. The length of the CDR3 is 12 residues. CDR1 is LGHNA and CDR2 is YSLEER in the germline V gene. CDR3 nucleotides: TGCGCCAGCAGCCAAGAGAAAAACATTCAGTACTTC. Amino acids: CASSQEKNIQYF.

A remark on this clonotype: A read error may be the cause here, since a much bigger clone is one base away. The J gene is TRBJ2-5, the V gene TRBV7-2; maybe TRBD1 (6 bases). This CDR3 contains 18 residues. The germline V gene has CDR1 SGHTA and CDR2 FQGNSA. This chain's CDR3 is CVSSLDHARGRGQETQYF. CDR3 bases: TGTGTCAGCAGCTTAGACCACGCCCGCGGCAGGGGCCAAGAGACCCAGTACTTC.

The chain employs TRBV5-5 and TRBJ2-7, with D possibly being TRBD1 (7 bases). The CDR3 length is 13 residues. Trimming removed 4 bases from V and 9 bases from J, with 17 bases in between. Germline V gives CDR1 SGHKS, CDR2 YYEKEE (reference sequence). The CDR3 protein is CASSQGDVGGQYF. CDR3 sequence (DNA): TGTGCCAGCAGCCAGGGGGACGTCGGGGGGCAGTACTTC.

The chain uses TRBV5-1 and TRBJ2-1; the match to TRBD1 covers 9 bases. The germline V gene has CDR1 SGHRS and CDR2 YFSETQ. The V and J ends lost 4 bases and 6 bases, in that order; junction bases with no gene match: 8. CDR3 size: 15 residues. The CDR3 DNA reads TGCGCCAGCAGCGTACCGGGACAGGGTTCCAATGAGCAGTTCTTC. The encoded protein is CASSVPGQGSNEQFF. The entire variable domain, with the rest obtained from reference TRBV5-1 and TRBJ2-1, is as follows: KAGVTQTPRYLIKTRGQQVTLSCSPISGHRSVSWYQQTPGQGLQFLFEYFSETQRNKGNFPGRFSGRQFSNSRSEMNVSTLELGDSALYLCASSVPGQGSNEQFFGPGTRLTVL.

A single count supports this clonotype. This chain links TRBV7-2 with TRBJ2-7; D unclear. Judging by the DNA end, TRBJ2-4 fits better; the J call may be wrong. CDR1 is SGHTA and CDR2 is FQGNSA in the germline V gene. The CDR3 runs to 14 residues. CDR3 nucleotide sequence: TGTGCCAGCAGCTTAGAGGGCAGAAGAAACATTCAGTACTTC. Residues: CASSLEGRRNIQYF.

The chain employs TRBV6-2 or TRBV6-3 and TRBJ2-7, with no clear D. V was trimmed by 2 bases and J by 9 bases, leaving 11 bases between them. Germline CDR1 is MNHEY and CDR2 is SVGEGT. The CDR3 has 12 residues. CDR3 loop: CASSYAYSGQYF. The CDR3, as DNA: TGTGCCAGCAGTTACGCGTATTCTGGGCAGTACTTC.

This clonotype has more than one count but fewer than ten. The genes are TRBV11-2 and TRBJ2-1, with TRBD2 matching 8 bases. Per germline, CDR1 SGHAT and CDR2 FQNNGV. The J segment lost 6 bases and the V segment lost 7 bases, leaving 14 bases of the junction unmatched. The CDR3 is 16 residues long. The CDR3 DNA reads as TGTGCCAGCACAAACTCCGCACGGGGGGGCGTCAATGAGCAGTTCTTC. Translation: CASTNSARGGVNEQFF.

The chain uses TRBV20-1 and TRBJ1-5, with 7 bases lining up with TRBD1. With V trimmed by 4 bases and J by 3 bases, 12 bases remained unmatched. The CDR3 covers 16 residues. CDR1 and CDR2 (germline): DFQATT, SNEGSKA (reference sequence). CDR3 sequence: CSAKNRGHRLNQPQHF. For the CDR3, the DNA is TGCAGTGCTAAAAACAGGGGACATAGACTCAATCAGCCCCAGCATTTT.